The source of this TCR beta chain is a study of early T cells in non-severe SARS-CoV-2 infection. Study at large: Chains were not paired, and sequencing was done on bulk RNA from unsorted whole blood.

In the case of this clonotype: Antigen specificity is unknown.

Unique molecular identifiers were added to individual cDNA molecules. TCRdb re-called the 5' RACE reads with MiXCR, one entry per CDR3 protein. The data show 45,000 to 60,000 distinct CDR3 sequences, about 8.4% seen once. The CDR3 is 12 residues long. The V end lost 0 bases, the J end lost 6 bases, and 8 bases lay between the germline ends. Germline V gene data show CDR1 as DFQATT and CDR2 as SNEGSKA (reference sequence). Regarding the study as a whole: Private and CD4 specificities were missed by VDJdb matching, skewed to anti-spike CD8.

The receptor comes from an adult who was a healthcare worker with PCR-confirmed SARS-CoV-2 infection or an uninfected control (not recorded which). The sequenced material came from whole blood. The chain is built from TRBV20-1 and TRBJ1-1; tentative D call: TRBD1 (5 bases). CDR3 region: CSARDRGAEAFF. In DNA, the CDR3 is TGCAGTGCTAGAGATAGGGGAGCTGAAGCTTTCTTT.